The 22 T cell receptor beta chains in this list originate from one sample, sequenced in a study of OX40 agonist ivuxolimab in advanced cancers. Data came from immunoSEQ multiplex PCR; TCRdb stores just in-frame clones and leaves some out. The table includes 65,000 to 70,000 clones, approximately 90% detected once. Here the sequenced sample was CD4+ or CD8+ T cells sorted from blood, taken in a trial of the OX40 agonist ivuxolimab. The receptors derive from an adult with an advanced solid tumor such as melanoma, head and neck, liver or kidney cancer.

The chain joins TRBV27 to TRBJ2-2; 8 nucleotides align to TRBD1. Trimming removed 8 bases from V and 3 bases from J; junction bases left unmatched: 11. Per the germline V gene, CDR1 is MNHEY and CDR2 is SMNVEV (reference sequence). CDR3 length: 16 residues. CDR3 nucleotides: TGTGCCAGCCGCCAAAACAGGGGGACCTACACCGGGGAGCTGTTTTTT. Protein product: CASRQNRGTYTGELFF.

This clone was found once. This chain links TRBV11-2 with TRBJ1-5; D is possibly TRBD1 (5 bases). The CDR3 totals 16 residues. V lost 1 base to trimming and J lost 6 bases, with 16 bases between them. Germline V gene data show CDR1 as SGHAT and CDR2 as FQNNGV. CDR3 protein: CASSLVRGVEGQPQHF. The CDR3 DNA is TGTGCCAGCAGCTTAGTTCGGGGGGTGGAGGGTCAGCCCCAGCATTTT.

V gene TRBV20-1 combines with J gene TRBJ2-1; D assignment may be TRBD1 or TRBD2 (5 bases each). V lost 5 bases and J 4 bases, leaving 6 bases between the germline ends. CDR1 DFQATT and CDR2 SNEGSKA come from the germline V gene (reference sequence). This CDR3 comprises 11 residues. CDR3 nucleotides: TGCAGTGCTGGGGGATACAATGAGCAGTTCTTC. Residues: CSAGGYNEQFF.

The J gene is TRBJ2-7, the V gene TRBV27; D remains ambiguous. Germline CDR1 and CDR2: MNHEY and SMNVEV (reference sequence). The CDR3 totals 15 residues. Trimming took off 2 bases at V and 0 bases at J, with 11 bases between the two ends. The CDR3 reads CASSLGEHSSYEQYF. As DNA, the CDR3 is TGTGCCAGCAGTTTAGGGGAACATTCCTCCTACGAGCAGTACTTC.

The chain is built from TRBV12-5 and TRBJ2-1; D may be TRBD2 (6 bases). Germline V lookup: CDR1 LGHNT, CDR2 FRNRAP. Trimming removed 1 base at V and 5 bases at J, with 12 bases between. The CDR3 spans 15 residues. CDR3 sequence (DNA): TGTGCTAGTGGTTTGGACGGGCTAGCGAACAATGAGCAGTTCTTC. It encodes CASGLDGLANNEQFF.

The rearrangement links TRBV7-3 to TRBJ1-6, with 7 nucleotides matching TRBD1. V dropped 1 base and J dropped 10; count of bases not matched to a gene: 4. Germline lookup yields CDR1 SGHTA and CDR2 FQGTGA. The CDR3 is made up of 14 amino acids. CDR3 sequence reads: CASSLIGGESPLHF. The CDR3 DNA reads as TGTGCCAGCAGCTTAATAGGGGGCGAGTCACCCCTCCACTTT.

The CDR3 sequence is CASSGRDGLNTEAFF. The CDR3 DNA is TGTGCCAGCAGCGGAAGGGACGGATTAAACACTGAAGCTTTCTTT. The chain couples TRBV5-4 to TRBJ1-1; D perhaps matches TRBD1 (5 bases). CDR1 is SGHNT, CDR2 YYREEE, per germline (reference sequence). Trimming removed 4 bases from V and 2 bases from J, with 15 bases in between. The CDR3 is 15 residues long.

This clone appeared a single time. The chain is built from TRBV5-5 and TRBJ1-5, with unresolved D. The CDR3 is made up of 14 amino acids. Germline V gene data show CDR1 as SGHKS and CDR2 as YYEKEE (reference sequence). The V end lost 1 base, the J end lost 6 bases, and 11 bases lay between the germline ends. The CDR3 sequence: CASSLSAGSQPQHF. CDR3 sequence (DNA): TGTGCCAGCAGCTTGAGTGCGGGGTCTCAGCCCCAGCATTTT.

The gene calls are TRBV7-2 and TRBJ2-7; 11 nucleotides line up with TRBD2. CDR1 SGHTA and CDR2 FQGNSA come from the germline V gene. This CDR3 has 14 amino acids. The ends lost 6 bases at V and 2 bases at J; junction bases unmatched: 3. CDR3 in amino acids: CASSASGRTYEQYF. The CDR3 bases are TGTGCCAGCAGTGCTAGCGGGAGGACCTACGAGCAGTACTTC.

This clone was observed once. This sequence joins TRBV2 and TRBJ2-1; D is ambiguous. With 6 bases removed from V and 9 bases from J, the gap between germline ends came to 9 bases. Germline V gene lookup returns CDR1 SNHLY and CDR2 FYNNEI. This CDR3 comprises 11 residues. The CDR3 reads CASRTRGEQFF. DNA for the CDR3: TGTGCCAGCAGGACACGTGGTGAGCAGTTCTTC. Full variable domain (rest looked up from reference TRBV2 and TRBJ2-1): EPEVTQTPSHQVTQMGQEVILRCVPISNHLYFYWYRQILGQKVEFLVSFYNNEISEKSEIFDDQFSVERPDGSNFTLKIRSTKLEDSAMYFCASRTRGEQFFGPGTRLTVL.

The chain links TRBV6-1 to TRBJ1-1, with no clear D. Germline V gives CDR1 MNHNS, CDR2 SASEGT. V was trimmed by 4 bases and J by 1 base, leaving 13 bases between them. The CDR3 consists of 15 residues. The CDR3 DNA reads TGTGCCAGCAGTGCCCTGACAACGCCGAACACTGAAGCTTTCTTT. Translated: CASSALTTPNTEAFF.

This clone has more than one count but fewer than ten. This sequence joins TRBV5-1 and TRBJ1-1; D unclear. Germline V gene lookup returns CDR1 SGHRS and CDR2 YFSETQ. This CDR3 has 14 amino acids. The V and J ends lost 2 bases and 2 bases respectively, with 10 bases between them. The CDR3 DNA is TGCGCCAGCAGCTTTACGGCTCAAAACACTGAAGCTTTCTTT. Translated: CASSFTAQNTEAFF.

The count of this clone is one. V and J are TRBV10-2 and TRBJ2-3; tentatively, D is TRBD1 (6 bases). The V gene lost 6 bases and the J gene lost 2 bases, with 15 bases spanning the gap. CDR1 is WSHSY, CDR2 SAAADI, per germline. CDR3 length: 15 residues. For the CDR3, the DNA is TGCGCCAGCAGCTTACAGGGTATTATCACAGATACGCAGTATTTT. This encodes CASSLQGIITDTQYF.

The chain is built from TRBV7-3 and TRBJ2-1; 9 bases fit TRBD2. V gave up 3 bases and J gave up 4 bases; unmatched junction bases: 7. The CDR3 is 16 amino acids. Germline V gene sequence: CDR1 SGHTA, CDR2 FQGTGA. As DNA, the CDR3 is TGTGCCAGCAGCTTGAGAGCGGGAGGTGATTACAATGAGCAGTTCTTC. Translated, it gives CASSLRAGGDYNEQFF.

V is TRBV6-5 and J is TRBJ1-2, with a tentative D call TRBD1 (5 bases). V shed 9 bases and J shed 5 bases, with 22 bases lying between them. The CDR3 loop spans 15 amino acids. Germline V gene lookup returns CDR1 MNHEY and CDR2 SVGAGI. The CDR3 here is CASSDSSFLSYGYTF. CDR3 nucleotide sequence: TGTGCCAGTTCAGACAGCTCATTCCTTTCTTATGGCTACACCTTC.

The chain couples TRBV29-1 to TRBJ1-2, with D possibly TRBD1 on 6 matching bases. Trimming stripped 6 bases from V and 4 bases from J, with 18 bases between. CDR1 is SQVTM, CDR2 ANQGSEA, per germline. This CDR3 spans 14 amino acids. The CDR3 DNA follows: TGCAGCGTCGCCGGGACACTCGGAACCTATGGCTACACCTTC. Its translation: CSVAGTLGTYGYTF.

For this clone: Mismatch with germline at one junction end may stem from a read error. The J gene is TRBJ2-1, the V gene TRBV29-1, with 8 positions matching TRBD2. Germline assignment: CDR1 SQVTM and CDR2 ANQGSEA. The CDR3 is 16 residues long. Here the CDR3 reads CSVHGGAGGPGNERFF. The CDR3 nucleotides read TGCAGCGTACACGGGGGGGCGGGAGGCCCCGGCAATGAGCGGTTCTTC.

J is TRBJ1-3 and V is TRBV11-2; unclear D gene. This CDR3 comprises 17 residues. CDR1 is SGHAT, CDR2 FQNNGV, per germline. The V gene lost 0 bases and the J gene lost 4 bases, with 16 bases spanning the gap. CDR3 DNA: TGTGCCAGCAGCTTAGATCTCGCAGGCCTCGCCGGAAACACCATATATTTT. It encodes CASSLDLAGLAGNTIYF. Full variable domain (missing parts from reference TRBV11-2 and TRBJ1-3): EAGVAQSPRYKIIEKRQSVAFWCNPISGHATLYWYQQILGQGPKLLIQFQNNGVVDDSQLPKDRFSAERLKGVDSTLKIQPAKLEDSAVYLCASSLDLAGLAGNTIYFGEGSWLTVV.

This clone was seen more than once but under ten times. The J gene is TRBJ2-1, the V gene TRBV19; 11 bases are a match to TRBD2. Trimming removed 3 bases from V and 0 bases from J; junction bases left unmatched: 7. The CDR3 extends over 18 amino acids. Germline values: CDR1 LNHDA, CDR2 SQIVND (reference sequence). Here the CDR3 DNA reads TGTGCCAGTAGTATGTCCCGGGGGACTAGCGGCTCCTACAATGAGCAGTTCTTC. Protein product: CASSMSRGTSGSYNEQFF.

V usage is TRBV5-4 and J usage is TRBJ2-7; 13 bases agree with TRBD2. V was pared by 4 bases and J by 5 bases, with 3 bases of the junction left unmatched. CDR1 and CDR2 from the germline V gene are SGHNT and YYREEE (reference sequence). This CDR3 comprises 14 residues. This chain's CDR3 is CASSPGLAGNEQYF. DNA of the CDR3: TGTGCCAGCAGCCCGGGACTAGCGGGGAACGAGCAGTACTTC.

In this sample, this clone turned up once. The chain links TRBV7-3 to TRBJ2-1, with D uncertain. The CDR3 covers 13 residues. V was clipped by 0 bases and J by 6 bases, with 6 bases between them. The germline CDR1 and CDR2 sequences are SGHTA and FQGTGA. In DNA form, the CDR3 reads TGTGCCAGCAGCTTAACGCGGCTCAATGAGCAGTTCTTC. This codes for CASSLTRLNEQFF. The full variable domain, in which reference TRBV7-3 and TRBJ2-1 provide the parts outside the CDR3, is GAGVSQTPSNKVTEKGKYVELRCDPISGHTALYWYRQSLGQGPEFLIYFQGTGAADDSGLPNDRFFAVRPEGSVSTLKIQRTERGDSAVYLCASSLTRLNEQFFGPGTRLTVL.

The chain combines TRBV12-5 with TRBJ1-5; unclear D gene. Per germline, CDR1 LGHNT and CDR2 FRNRAP. V lost 1 base and J 7 bases, leaving 8 bases between the germline ends. The CDR3 spans 13 residues. The CDR3 nucleotides are TGTGCTAGTGGTTTGGGAGCTAGCCAGCCCCAGCATTTT. Protein product: CASGLGASQPQHF.